This T cell receptor (beta chain) was captured in a study of cytomegalovirus exposure and HLA in healthy donors. Regarding the study as a whole: Per published reports, the classifier diagnosed cytomegalovirus status with high specificity and sensitivity.

PCR was performed using 60 Vbeta and 13 Jbeta primers. Method: immunoSEQ multiplex PCR; TCRdb's copy keeps in-frame clones and lacks some. The table records about 140,000 clones, 77% of them present only once. CDR3 length equals 13 residues. With 4 bases removed from V and 3 bases from J, the gap between germline ends came to 10 bases. From germline, CDR1 is MGHRA and CDR2 YSYEKL. On this clone itself: Its target is unknown.

Sequencing was done on a sample of PBMCs. The TCR was taken from a female donor in good health and CMV-seronegative. The chain combines TRBV4-1 with TRBJ2-7; no firm D call. The CDR3: CASSPTSVYEQYF. CDR3 in DNA: TGCGCCAGCAGCCCCACCTCAGTCTACGAGCAGTACTTC.